The 29 T cell receptor beta chains in this list originate from one sample, sequenced in a study of tissue T cells after allogeneic stem cell transplantation. TCRdb keeps only in-frame clones here, not all; method: immunoSEQ multiplex PCR. The data show thousands of clones, approximately 74% seen once. Material: blood. The source is a female BALB/c mouse in good health. As its MHC haplotype, the strain has H2-d.

As to this clone: Gene names refer to mouse genes. The observed sequence ends 1 residue before the CDR3 terminus, with the missing tail filled in from the germline J gene. The chain employs TRBV12-1 and TRBJ1-2, with unresolved D. CDR1 SGHSN and CDR2 HYEKVE come from the germline V gene. CDR3 size: 12 residues. Trimming cost V 4 bases and J 0 bases, with 5 bases left between them. The sequenced CDR3 bases are TGTGCCAGCTCACAGTCAAACTCCGACTACACC. This translates into CASSQSNSDYT. The full-length CDR3 reads as CASSQSNSDYTF.

On this clone itself: Genes and germline come from the mouse. The read stops 1 residue short of the end of the CDR3; the missing end is completed from the germline J gene. The genes are TRBV2 and TRBJ2-2, with TRBD2 matching 8 bases. CDR1 and CDR2 from the germline V gene are LGHNA and YSYQKL. Losses at the gene ends were 0 bases for V and 4 bases for J; bases not matched to a gene: 4. The CDR3 spans 16 residues. CDR3 protein: CASSQDWGVSTGQLYF. The CDR3 DNA, read in part, is TGTGCCAGCAGCCAAGACTGGGGGGTTAGCACCGGGCAGCTCTAC. Complete variable domain (other parts from reference TRBV2 and TRBJ2-2): DPKIIQKPKYLVAVTGSEKILICEQYLGHNAMYWYRQSAKKPLEFMFSYSYQKLMDNQTASSRFQPQSSKKNHLDLQITALKPDDSATYFCASSQDWGVSTGQLYFGEGSKLTVL.

A note on this clone: Mouse names are used for the genes. The CDR3 end lies 1 residue beyond the end of the read and is filled in from the germline J gene. V and J are TRBV15 and TRBJ1-3; TRBD1 is a possible D gene (6 bases). Germline V gene data show CDR1 as SGHND and CDR2 as FRSKSL. The CDR3 length is 13 residues. V was trimmed by 5 bases and J by 2 bases, leaving 7 bases between them. The part of the CDR3 DNA that was read is TGTGCCAGCAGTAGGGGGGCTGGAAATACGCTCTAT. The encoded protein is CASSRGAGNTLY. The whole CDR3 is CASSRGAGNTLYF.

In the case of this clone: All gene names here are mouse names. The DNA ends 1 residue before the CDR3 does, and the rest of the CDR3 is filled in from the germline J gene. This sequence joins TRBV19 and TRBJ2-1; 8 nucleotides match TRBD1. Per germline, CDR1 FNHDT and CDR2 SITEND (reference sequence). The CDR3 loop spans 14 amino acids. The ends lost 4 bases at V and 2 bases at J; junction bases unmatched: 2. CDR3 protein: CASSATGDYAEQFF. The sequenced CDR3 bases are TGTGCCAGCAGTGCGACAGGGGACTATGCTGAGCAGTTC.

Turning to this clone: The listed genes are named as in mouse. The CDR3 sequence: CASSIDLQYQDTQYF. Partial CDR3 DNA: TGTGCCAGCAGTATAGACCTTCAATACCAAGACACCCAGTAC. The V gene is TRBV19, the J gene TRBJ2-5; D remains unclear. The CDR3 end is not reached by the read, which stops 1 residue before it; the germline J gene fills it in. V lost 0 bases and J lost 1, with 9 bases in between. The CDR3 has 15 residues. Germline loops: CDR1 FNHDT, CDR2 SITEND (reference sequence).

A word on this clone: Genes and germline come from the mouse. The read ends 1 residue shy of where the CDR3 ends; the end is completed using the germline J gene. The V gene is TRBV19, the J gene TRBJ1-4; no reliable D call. The germline V and J ends were trimmed by 0 bases and 0 bases, with 3 bases remaining between them. Per the germline V gene, CDR1 is FNHDT and CDR2 is SITEND (reference sequence). This CDR3 has 14 amino acids. This CDR3 reads CASSIDISNERLFF. CDR3 bases read: TGTGCCAGCAGTATAGATATTTCCAACGAAAGATTATTT.

Concerning this clone itself: Germline and genes: mouse. The observed sequence ends 1 residue before the CDR3 terminus, with the missing tail filled in from the germline J gene. The chain carries TRBV14 and TRBJ2-1, with D perhaps matching TRBD2 (6 bases). The CDR3 has 13 residues. The germline CDR1 and CDR2 sequences are SGHDT and FRDEAV. V was trimmed by 4 bases and J by 3 bases, leaving 8 bases between them. CDR3 protein: CASSRWGYAEQFF. CDR3 bases read: TGTGCCAGCAGTCGCTGGGGCTATGCTGAGCAGTTC.

To note about this clone: Gene names and germline refer to mouse. Read coverage stops 1 residue before the CDR3 terminus; the germline J gene supplies the remainder. The chain is built from TRBV14 and TRBJ1-1; no clear D. Germline V gene lookup returns CDR1 SGHDT and CDR2 FRDEAV. The CDR3 length is 12 residues. Trimming took off 3 bases at V and 1 base at J, with 4 bases between the two ends. The CDR3 sequence: CASSSGNTEVFF. The DNA read from the CDR3 is TGTGCCAGCAGTTCAGGGAACACAGAAGTCTTC.

This clone was seen more than once but under ten times. These gene names are mouse names. The CDR3 region is CASGRLGAEEQYF. The sequenced CDR3 bases are TGTGCCAGCGGTCGACTGGGGGCAGAAGAACAGTAC. This chain links TRBV13-2 with TRBJ2-7; 9 bases map to TRBD2. The sequence runs out 1 residue before the end of the CDR3; the remainder is reconstructed from the germline J gene. CDR1 and CDR2 from the germline V gene are NNHNN and SYGAGS (reference sequence). This CDR3 is 13 amino acids long. The V and J ends lost 4 bases and 7 bases, in that order; junction bases with no gene match: 6.

In regard to this clone: Gene names refer to mouse genes. The read falls 1 residue short of the CDR3 end, and the missing part is taken from the germline J gene. V and J are TRBV1 and TRBJ2-4; D gene ambiguous. Germline V lookup: CDR1 NSQYPW, CDR2 LRSPGD (reference sequence). This CDR3 has 13 amino acids. Trimming left V 1 base short and J 4 bases short, with 6 bases between. This CDR3 is CTCSAGQKNTLYF. The CDR3 DNA, read in part, is TGCACCTGCAGTGCAGGCCAAAAAAACACCTTGTAC.

As concerns this clone: These gene names are mouse names. The read falls 1 residue short of the CDR3 end, and the missing part is taken from the germline J gene. The chain is built from TRBV4 and TRBJ2-3; TRBD2 might be the D (6 bases). Per the germline V gene, CDR1 is LGHDT and CDR2 is YNNKQL (reference sequence). The CDR3 length is 14 residues. Trimming pared 5 bases from V and 2 bases from J, leaving 11 bases between. The CDR3 bases that were read are TGTGCCAGCAGCCCGGGACTTTTTGCAGAAACGCTGTAT. This encodes CASSPGLFAETLY. The whole CDR3 protein is CASSPGLFAETLYF.

Of note for this clone: Germline and genes: mouse. The CDR3 end lies 1 residue beyond the end of the read and is filled in from the germline J gene. The chain carries TRBV31 and TRBJ1-1; no firm D call. CDR1 is GKSSPN, CDR2 SITVG, per germline. Trimming shortened V by 0 bases and J by 0 bases, and 11 bases separated the two germline ends. The CDR3 is 15 amino acids. The sequenced CDR3 bases are TGTGCCTGGAGTCTCTCTGCGCAGACAAACACAGAAGTCTTC. Protein product: CAWSLSAQTNTEVF. The full CDR3 sequence reads CAWSLSAQTNTEVFF.

With regard to this clone: Mouse gene names apply. The read finishes 1 residue shy of the CDR3 end, and the germline J gene is used to complete it. The genes are TRBV4 and TRBJ2-7; a weak D match, TRBD1 (8 bases). This CDR3 region has 14 residues. Trimming stripped 5 bases from V and 1 base from J, with 12 bases between. Germline V gene sequence: CDR1 LGHDT, CDR2 YNNKQL (reference sequence). This CDR3 is CASSVQGGSYEQYF. Partial CDR3 DNA: TGTGCCAGCAGCGTACAGGGGGGGTCCTATGAACAGTAC.

As to this clone: The genes and germline here are from mouse. The CDR3 goes on 1 residue after the read ends, and that part is filled in from the germline J gene. V gene TRBV19 combines with J gene TRBJ2-7; D is possibly TRBD1 (6 bases). Germline lookup yields CDR1 FNHDT and CDR2 SITEND (reference sequence). V lost 2 bases and J 4 bases, leaving 10 bases between the germline ends. CDR3 length equals 13 residues. CDR3 DNA (partial): TGTGCCAGCAGTATCGGCGGGACATATGAACAGTAC. Translation gives CASSIGGTYEQY. The complete CDR3 protein is CASSIGGTYEQYF. The variable domain in full, completed from reference TRBV19 and TRBJ2-7, reads GGIITQTPKFLIGQEGQKLTLKCQQNFNHDTMYWYRQDSGKGLRLIYYSITENDLQKGDLSEGYDASREKKSSFSLTVTSAQKNEMAVFLCASSIGGTYEQYFGPGTRLTVL.

With respect to this clone: Gene names refer to mouse genes. The read falls 1 residue short of the CDR3 end, and the missing part is taken from the germline J gene. The chain uses TRBV29 and TRBJ2-4, with D perhaps matching TRBD1 or TRBD2 (5 bases each). V was cut by 0 bases and J by 0 bases, with 10 bases left in between. The CDR3 has 16 amino acids. CDR1 MSHET and CDR2 SYDVDS come from the germline V gene. The CDR3 DNA, read in part, is TGTGCTAGCAGTTTATCAGGGAGGGGCAGTCAAAACACCTTGTAC. It yields the protein CASSLSGRGSQNTLY. The entire CDR3 reads CASSLSGRGSQNTLYF.

Regarding this clone: The listed genes are named as in mouse. The CDR3 end is not reached by the read, which stops 1 residue before it; the germline J gene fills it in. The genes are TRBV13-1 and TRBJ2-4; 9 positions agree with TRBD1. V lost 2 bases to trimming and J lost 2 bases; unmatched junction nucleotides: 6. CDR3 length: 16 residues. CDR1 and CDR2 (germline): NSHNY, SYGAGN. The CDR3 sequence is CASSEGTGSVQNTLYF. The sequenced CDR3 bases are TGTGCCAGCAGTGAGGGGACAGGGTCTGTTCAAAACACCTTGTAC.

Turning to this clone: Gene names and germline match the mouse. The CDR3 end is not reached by the read, which stops 1 residue before it; the germline J gene fills it in. This sequence joins TRBV13-2 and TRBJ2-4; weak D call: TRBD1 (5 bases). The V gene's germline CDR1 is NNHNN and CDR2 SYGAGS (reference sequence). V lost 5 bases and J lost 0, with 7 bases in between. The CDR3 length is 13 residues. The CDR3 spells CASGDTSQNTLYF. The CDR3 DNA, read in part, is TGTGCCAGCGGGGACACTAGTCAAAACACCTTGTAC.

Of note for this clone: Genes here carry mouse names. The read finishes 1 residue shy of the CDR3 end, and the germline J gene is used to complete it. This rearrangement joins TRBV15 to TRBJ2-7; TRBD2 matches at 13 bases. The CDR3 covers 14 residues. Germline loops: CDR1 SGHND, CDR2 FRSKSL. V dropped 6 bases and J dropped 7; count of bases not matched to a gene: 6. The CDR3: CASSLGTGGEEQYF. CDR3 DNA, as far as it was read: TGTGCCAGCAGCCTCGGGACTGGGGGGGAGGAACAGTAC.

Worth noting for this clone: Here the gene names and germline are mouse. Coverage ceases 1 residue before the CDR3 finishes, and the germline J gene fills in the end. The chain uses TRBV1 and TRBJ1-6; possibly TRBD1 for D (6 bases). TRBJ1-6 is filed as an ORF, its function uncertain. Germline V CDR1 and CDR2: NSQYPW, LRSPGD (reference sequence). This CDR3 spans 15 amino acids. V was clipped by 3 bases and J by 5 bases, with 11 bases between them. Partial CDR3 DNA: TGCACCTGCAGTGCGGCAGGACAGCATAATTCGCCCCTCTAC. Translated, it gives CTCSAAGQHNSPLY. The whole CDR3 region reads CTCSAAGQHNSPLYF.

This clone was counted once. Mouse gene names apply. Read data end 1 residue before the CDR3 end; the end is taken from the germline J gene. This chain links TRBV31 with TRBJ1-5, with a tentative D call TRBD1 (5 bases). V was cut by 0 bases and J by 6 bases, with 6 bases left in between. From germline, CDR1 is GKSSPN and CDR2 SITVG. The CDR3 contains 12 residues. CDR3 DNA, as far as it was read: TGTGCCTGGAGTCTGGGGGTCCAGGCTCCGCTT. It specifies CAWSLGVQAPL. The whole CDR3 protein reads CAWSLGVQAPLF.

As concerns this clone: Gene names refer to mouse genes. The read terminates 1 residue before the CDR3 end, so the remaining end is supplied by the germline J gene. This chain joins TRBV14 and TRBJ1-1, with D possibly being TRBD1 (5 bases). The germline gives CDR1 SGHDT, CDR2 FRDEAV. This CDR3 region has 12 residues. V was trimmed by 5 bases and J by 8 bases, leaving 13 bases between them. The CDR3 here is CASSPGGEEVFF. CDR3 bases read: TGTGCCAGCAGCCCGGGAGGGGAGGAAGTCTTC.

To note about this clone: Gene names and germline match the mouse. The chain's CDR3 is CASSQDPGQEVFF. Partial CDR3 DNA: TGTGCCAGCAGCCAAGATCCCGGACAGGAAGTCTTC. The chain couples TRBV5 to TRBJ1-1; D is perhaps TRBD1 (6 bases). The read finishes 1 residue shy of the CDR3 end, and the germline J gene is used to complete it. In germline, CDR1 is LGHNA, CDR2 YNLKQL (reference sequence). The CDR3 sequence is 13 residues long. Trimming removed 0 bases at V and 8 bases at J, with 10 bases between.

A note on this clone: These gene names are mouse names. The read terminates 1 residue ahead of where the CDR3 ends, so the germline J gene completes it. The chain is built from TRBV16 and TRBJ2-5; possible D gene TRBD2, 6 bases. The CDR3 contains 15 residues. Per the germline V gene, CDR1 is SGHSA and CDR2 is FRNQAP. Trimming cost V 1 base and J 1 base, with 9 bases left between them. The CDR3 loop is CASSLASGDQDTQYF. The CDR3 bases that were read are TGTGCAAGCAGCTTAGCGTCTGGGGACCAAGACACCCAGTAC. The full variable domain, with the rest looked up from reference TRBV16 and TRBJ2-5, is NAGVIQTPRHKVTGKGQEATLWCEPISGHSAVFWYRQTIVQGLEFLTYFRNQAPIDDSGMPKERFSAQMPNQSHSTLKIQSTQPQDSAVYLCASSLASGDQDTQYFGPGTRLLVL.

As concerns this clone: Any gene name here is a mouse gene name. The read comes to an end 1 residue before the CDR3 does, leaving the germline J gene to fill in the end. The chain has TRBV31 and TRBJ1-2; D may be TRBD1 (5 bases). Trimming took 5 bases from V and 0 from J, leaving 7 bases between them. This CDR3 spans 12 amino acids. Germline CDR1 is GKSSPN and CDR2 is SITVG. The CDR3 sequence: CAWGHTNSDYTF. The part of the CDR3 DNA that was read is TGTGCCTGGGGACACACAAACTCCGACTACACC.

A note on this clone: The gene names given are mouse names. This CDR3 is CASSTRTGPNTEVFF. The covered CDR3 bases are TGTGCCAGCAGTACACGGACAGGGCCAAACACAGAAGTCTTC. This chain links TRBV19 with TRBJ1-1, with 8 bases aligning to TRBD1. The read gets to within 1 residue of the CDR3 end, and the germline J gene fills in the rest. Per the germline V gene, CDR1 is FNHDT and CDR2 is SITEND (reference sequence). The CDR3 covers 15 residues. Trimming removed 3 bases from V and 0 bases from J; junction bases left unmatched: 4.

Concerning this clone itself: Gene names are the mouse ones. The CDR3 extends 1 residue past the end of the read, so its final part is completed from the germline J gene. The chain joins TRBV13-2 to TRBJ1-3; 7 nucleotides agree with TRBD1. Per the germline V gene, CDR1 is NNHNN and CDR2 is SYGAGS (reference sequence). J lost 1 base, V lost 5 bases, and 3 bases had no gene match. The CDR3 sequence is 14 residues long. The covered CDR3 bases are TGTGCCAGCGGCGGGACAGCCTCTGGAAATACGCTCTAT. Protein product: CASGGTASGNTLY. The complete CDR3 protein is CASGGTASGNTLYF.

Comment on this clone: Gene names and germline refer to mouse. The read stops 1 residue short of the end of the CDR3; the missing end is completed from the germline J gene. The genes are TRBV19 and TRBJ1-5; D is uncertain. The CDR3 has 13 residues. Germline lookup yields CDR1 FNHDT and CDR2 SITEND (reference sequence). V was clipped by 2 bases and J by 0 bases, with 3 bases between them. The part of the CDR3 DNA that was read is TGTGCCAGCAGTATTCATAACAACCAGGCTCCGCTT. It codes for CASSIHNNQAPL. The whole CDR3 protein is CASSIHNNQAPLF.

In the case of this clone: Gene names are mouse gene names. The read halts 1 residue ahead of the CDR3 end, with the missing end drawn from the germline J gene. This rearrangement joins TRBV31 to TRBJ1-5, with D perhaps matching TRBD1 (6 bases). CDR1 and CDR2 (germline): GKSSPN, SITVG. There are 13 residues in the CDR3. V was cut by 2 bases and J by 4 bases, with 9 bases left in between. CDR3 amino acids: CAWSKGHNQAPLF. CDR3 DNA (partial): TGTGCCTGGAGTAAGGGACATAACCAGGCTCCGCTT. The complete variable domain, with remaining parts taken from reference TRBV31 and TRBJ1-5, reads AQTIHQWPVAEIKAVGSPLSLGCTIKGKSSPNLYWYWQATGGTLQQLFYSITVGQVESVVQLNLSASRPKDDQFILSTEKLLLSHSGFYLCAWSKGHNQAPLFGEGTRLSVL.

Worth noting for this clone: Gene names are mouse gene names. Read sequence stops 1 residue before the CDR3 end, and the germline J gene provides the missing end. The rearrangement joins TRBV16 to TRBJ2-5; TRBD2 aligns across 7 bases. The germline gives CDR1 SGHSA, CDR2 FRNQAP. This CDR3 spans 13 amino acids. The junction had 0 bases not matched to a gene; V was cut back by 2 bases and J by 4 bases. The CDR3 reads CASSLLGEDTQYF. The sequenced part of the CDR3 DNA is TGTGCAAGCAGCTTACTGGGGGAAGACACCCAGTAC.